The 18 T cell receptor beta chains below all came from one sample that was sequenced in a study of identical twins. TCRdb reanalysed the 5' RACE reads using MiXCR and keeps one entry per CDR3 protein. The repertoire consists of 300,000 or so distinct CDR3 sequences, with over 8.5% occurring once and the leading ten covering 7% to 8.5%. This sample also belongs to another study, concerning yellow fever vaccine responses in identical twins.

Sequenced material: CD8+ T cells sorted from blood. These receptors came from a woman in her late teens or twenties in good health.

This clonotype was counted a few times. The chain employs TRBV4-1 and TRBJ2-2; TRBD1 matches at 9 bases. J gave up 7 bases and V 4 bases, and 10 bases lay outside the gene matches. Germline V lookup: CDR1 MGHRA, CDR2 YSYEKL. The CDR3 is 16 residues long. Here the CDR3 reads CASSRRQGETGGELFF. Written as DNA, the CDR3 is TGCGCCAGCAGCCGCAGACAGGGGGAGACTGGCGGGGAGCTGTTTTTT.

This clonotype came up many times. The chain joins TRBV20-1 to TRBJ1-1; TRBD1 might be the D (5 bases). Between the trimmed V and J ends, which lost 0 bases and 0 bases, there was a span of 8 bases. The length of the CDR3 is 14 residues. Germline loops: CDR1 DFQATT, CDR2 SNEGSKA (reference sequence). Here the CDR3 DNA reads TGCAGTGCTAGAGACAGGGATATGAACACTGAAGCTTTCTTT. Translated, it gives CSARDRDMNTEAFF.

J is TRBJ2-7 and V is TRBV15, with unresolved D. The CDR3 is 15 amino acids. The V gene's germline CDR1 is LNHNV and CDR2 YYDKDF (reference sequence). Trimming shortened V by 3 bases and J by 0 bases, and 12 bases separated the two germline ends. CDR3 coding DNA: TGTGCCACCAGCAGCCGGGCCGCGAGCTCCTACGAGCAGTACTTC. Translating it yields CATSSRAASSYEQYF.

Only a few counts were recorded for this clonotype. The rearrangement links TRBV20-1 to TRBJ2-7; 10 bases line up with TRBD2. The V segment lost 0 bases and the J segment 0 bases; nucleotides outside the gene matches: 2. The V gene's germline CDR1 is DFQATT and CDR2 SNEGSKA (reference sequence). This CDR3 is built from 15 residues. The CDR3 is CSARDLAGVSYEQYF. CDR3 bases: TGCAGTGCTAGAGACCTAGCGGGGGTCTCCTACGAGCAGTACTTC.

This clonotype was counted many times. The rearrangement joins TRBV4-3 to TRBJ2-7; TRBD2 agrees at 12 bases. The V segment lost 4 bases and the J segment 7 bases; nucleotides outside the gene matches: 8. Germline V gene data show CDR1 as LGHNA and CDR2 as YSLEER. This CDR3 is built from 15 residues. The DNA for the CDR3 is TGCGCCAGCAGCCTTGGACTAGCGGGATCTCGAGAGCAGTACTTC. It yields the protein CASSLGLAGSREQYF.

This chain joins TRBV7-3 and TRBJ1-6, with no clear D. Germline V CDR1 and CDR2: SGHTA, FQGTGA. The ends were cut back, 1 base at V and 8 bases at J, with 6 bases in the middle. CDR3 length: 13 residues. This CDR3 reads CASSLNPDSPLHF. CDR3 DNA sequence: TGTGCCAGCAGCTTAAATCCGGATTCACCCCTCCACTTT.

This clonotype turned up a few times. The chain has TRBV7-6 and TRBJ2-6, with D tentatively TRBD2 (6 bases). The CDR3 is made up of 20 amino acids. From germline, CDR1 is SGHVS and CDR2 FNYEAQ. V shed 2 bases and J shed 2 bases, with 22 bases lying between them. The CDR3 DNA reads TGTGCCAGCAGCTTAAACGCTGTCGGAGGGGCGCTAGCTGGGGCCAACGTCCTGACTTTC. This translates into CASSLNAVGGALAGANVLTF. Using reference TRBV7-6 and TRBJ2-6 for the parts outside the CDR3, the full variable domain is GAGVSQSPRYKVTKRGQDVALRCDPISGHVSLYWYRQALGQGPEFLTYFNYEAQQDKSGLPNDRFSAERPEGSISTLTIQRTEQRDSAMYRCASSLNAVGGALAGANVLTFGAGSRLTVL.

V gene TRBV6-5 combines with J gene TRBJ2-2; unclear D gene. This CDR3 has 12 residues. The ends were cut back, 2 bases at V and 4 bases at J, with 2 bases in the middle. From germline, CDR1 is MNHEY and CDR2 SVGAGI. The CDR3 bases are TGTGCCAGCAGTTACATCACCGGGGAGCTGTTTTTT. Translation: CASSYITGELFF.

To note about this clonotype: It may be a read error: a sequence one base away is much more abundant. The DNA is left out, because the CDR3 cannot be placed on it with certainty; the CDR3 is given as TCRdb lists it. The chain recombines TRBV12-3 or TRBV12-4 with TRBJ2-3; the table calls TRBD1, which could not be checked here. The CDR3 is 15 residues long, counting both termini. The CDR3: CASSPWGAGSDTKYF.

This clonotype was counted at least ten times. V gene TRBV12-3 or TRBV12-4 combines with J gene TRBJ1-5, with TRBD1 matching 7 bases. Trimming cost V 6 bases and J 6 bases; bases outside gene matches: 5. The CDR3 totals 13 residues. The CDR3 here is CASSRQGFQPQHF. The CDR3 DNA reads TGTGCCAGCAGCCGACAGGGATTTCAGCCCCAGCATTTT.

This clonotype was counted a few times. The J gene is TRBJ2-7, the V gene TRBV27; 7 bases fit TRBD2. The length of the CDR3 is 14 residues. The V gene end was trimmed by 3 bases and the J gene end by 4 bases; junction bases not matched to a gene: 6. Germline V gives CDR1 MNHEY, CDR2 SMNVEV (reference sequence). CDR3 bases: TGTGCCAGCAGTTTTGGGGGGGAACCGTACGAGCAGTACTTC. Its translation is CASSFGGEPYEQYF.

In its sample, this clonotype was seen a few times. V usage is TRBV27 and J usage is TRBJ2-7; D unresolved. Germline loops: CDR1 MNHEY, CDR2 SMNVEV (reference sequence). The CDR3 extends over 12 amino acids. V was shortened by 4 bases and J by 5 bases, with 9 bases between the two germline ends. CDR3 residues: CASSSALDEQYF. The CDR3 nucleotides read TGTGCCAGCAGTTCCGCCTTAGACGAGCAGTACTTC.

The CDR3 spells CASSLPTGPLGTQYF. CDR3 coding DNA: TGTGCCAGCAGCTTGCCGACAGGGCCTCTCGGGACCCAGTACTTC. The chain carries TRBV11-2 and TRBJ2-5; 7 bases align to TRBD1. The J segment lost 7 bases and the V segment lost 3 bases, leaving 11 bases of the junction unmatched. This CDR3 is built from 15 residues. CDR1 is SGHAT and CDR2 is FQNNGV in the germline V gene. Full variable domain (rest looked up from reference TRBV11-2 and TRBJ2-5): EAGVAQSPRYKIIEKRQSVAFWCNPISGHATLYWYQQILGQGPKLLIQFQNNGVVDDSQLPKDRFSAERLKGVDSTLKIQPAKLEDSAVYLCASSLPTGPLGTQYFGPGTRLLVL.

This clonotype came up many times. J is TRBJ1-5 and V is TRBV4-2; D unclear. V was trimmed by 0 bases and J by 0 bases, leaving 12 bases between them. This CDR3 has 17 amino acids. Germline lookup yields CDR1 LGHNA and CDR2 YNFKEQ. CDR3 DNA: TGTGCCAGCAGCCAAGATGGGCAAGGCGGTAGCAATCAGCCCCAGCATTTT. This sequence encodes CASSQDGQGGSNQPQHF.

The chain carries TRBV4-3 and TRBJ2-7, with D unresolved. Trimming cost V 0 bases and J 6 bases, with 9 bases left between them. The CDR3 totals 13 residues. The germline gives CDR1 LGHNA, CDR2 YSLEER. CDR3 sequence reads: CASSQETGSEQYF. CDR3 nucleotide sequence: TGCGCCAGCAGCCAAGAAACCGGCTCCGAGCAGTACTTC.

This clonotype has more than one count but fewer than ten. This chain connects TRBV27 to TRBJ2-1, with TRBD2 identical over 12 bases. V gave up 3 bases and J gave up 0 bases; unmatched junction bases: 3. CDR3 length: 17 amino acids. CDR1 MNHEY and CDR2 SMNVEV come from the germline V gene (reference sequence). CDR3 in amino acids: CASSLPTSGGSYNEQFF. DNA for the CDR3: TGTGCCAGCAGTTTGCCGACTAGCGGGGGCTCCTACAATGAGCAGTTCTTC.

This chain uses TRBV7-9 with TRBJ2-1, with 11 bases aligning to TRBD2. This CDR3 is built from 15 residues. Germline V lookup: CDR1 SEHNR, CDR2 FQNEAQ (reference sequence). J gave up 6 bases and V 4 bases, and 5 bases lay outside the gene matches. The CDR3 DNA sequence: TGTGCCAGCAGCTCACCGGGACTAGCGGCCAATGAGCAGTTCTTC. Its protein is CASSSPGLAANEQFF.

The gene calls are TRBV6-5 and TRBJ2-5; D may match TRBD1 or TRBD2 (5 bases each). This CDR3 contains 11 residues. V gave up 4 bases and J gave up 13 bases, with 13 bases separating them. From germline, CDR1 is MNHEY and CDR2 SVGAGI. The CDR3 reads CASSSGPPTYF. The CDR3 coding sequence is TGTGCCAGCAGTTCGGGACCGCCGACGTACTTC.